This T cell receptor beta chain was sequenced in a study of blood T cell repertoires in COVID-19. Trimming shortened V by 4 bases and J by 1 base, and 12 bases separated the two germline ends. The CDR3 has 15 amino acids. The germline gives CDR1 SGHRS, CDR2 YFSETQ. In the original analysis: From reference gene primer amplification, estimates of nucleated cell counts were derived. Assay used: immunoSEQ multiplex PCR; TCRdb lists only in-frame clones, some missing. Clone size and V and J calls were adopted from that table, with D and trimming inferred from the DNA. Among about 250,000 clones, roughly 89% were seen once, and the ten largest hold roughly 2.6%.

The genes are TRBV5-1 and TRBJ2-1; D perhaps matches TRBD1 (5 bases). The specimen was PBMCs or T cells enriched from blood (not recorded which). The TCR comes from a woman aged 30 to 39 with acute COVID-19. The chain's CDR3 is CASSPRVGSYNEQFF. The CDR3 DNA follows: TGCGCCAGCAGCCCCAGGGTAGGGTCCTACAATGAGCAGTTCTTC.